Listed below are T cell receptor beta chains from one sample, sequenced in a study of T cells in Graves' hyperthyroidism and ophthalmopathy. Using its own MiXCR run on the multiplex PCR reads, TCRdb lists one record per CDR3 protein. The table records over 150,000 distinct CDR3 sequences, approximately 15% of them present only once. The material sequenced was blood. The source of these receptors is a woman in her forties or fifties with Graves' hyperthyroidism. CDR3s include the opening cysteine and the closing phenylalanine or tryptophan. Fields, in order: D gene, V gene, clone size, J gene, CDR3 DNA, CDR3 protein. The D gene is left open where the match is weak. Clone size appears in some rows only: once, few, many, or a class for an expanded clone.

.	TRBV27	.	TRBJ2-5	TGTGCCAGCAGTAACCGAGCACAGGGGGAGGGAGAGACCCAGTACTTC	CASSNRAQGEGETQYF
.	TRBV4-2	.	TRBJ2-1	TGTGCCAGCAGCCAGGGGCGGTACGACCCAACTGAGCAGTTCTTC	CASSQGRYDPTEQFF
.	TRBV29-1	many	TRBJ2-5	TGCAGCGTTGAAGTAGGCGCCCAAGAGACCCAGTACTTC	CSVEVGAQETQYF
TRBD1	TRBV2	many	TRBJ1-1	TGTGCCAGCAGCGCCGGGACAGGGGGCCTTGGGGACACTGAAGCTTTCTTT	CASSAGTGGLGDTEAFF
TRBD2	TRBV6-2/TRBV6-3	many	TRBJ2-1	TGTGCCAGCAGCCACACGGGGGGGGGGGAGCAGTTCTTC	CASSHTGGGEQFF
TRBD1	TRBV7-2	many	TRBJ2-2	TGTGCCAGCAGCGCCGGGACAGTGAACACCGGGGAGCTGTTTTTT	CASSAGTVNTGELFF
.	TRBV5-1	many	TRBJ2-3	TGCGCCAGCAGCACGGGCCTGGCAGATACGCAGTATTTT	CASSTGLADTQYF
.	TRBV19	many	TRBJ1-1	TGTGCCAGTAGTATTACCGGGAAGGACACTGAAGCTTTCTTT	CASSITGKDTEAFF
.	TRBV7-9	many	TRBJ2-1	TGTGCCAGCAGCTTAATACAGGGAACTGAGCAGTTCTTC	CASSLIQGTEQFF
TRBD1	TRBV28	once	TRBJ1-1	TGTGCCAGCCAGGGGGGGGATTTGAACACTGAAGCTTTCTTT	CASQGGDLNTEAFF
.	TRBV5-1	many	TRBJ1-1	TGCGCCAGCAGCTTATCTCGTAGGAACACTGAAGCTTTCTTT	CASSLSRRNTEAFF
.	TRBV18	.	TRBJ1-2	TGTGCCAGCTCACCACGTGGACAACCCAACTATGGCTACACCTTC	CASSPRGQPNYGYTF
.	TRBV4-2	.	TRBJ1-4	TGTGCCAGCTGCCAAGATCCCCCACTGGGGGGGCGGGAAAAACTGTTTTTT	CASCQDPPLGGREKLFF
.	TRBV27	many	TRBJ2-1	TGTGCCAGCTCGGACCTCCAGGGGGGACCCAATGAGCAGTTCTTC	CASSDLQGGPNEQFF
.	TRBV6-1	many	TRBJ1-2	TGTGCCAGCAGTTACCAGCCTTCAGGCACTGGCTACACCTTC	CASSYQPSGTGYTF
.	TRBV29-1	many	TRBJ2-2	TGCAGCGTTTCAGGGGACACCGGGGAGCTGTTTTTT	CSVSGDTGELFF
.	TRBV2	few	TRBJ2-7	TGTGCCAGCAGTGAAGAACTAGGGACTCACGAGCAGTACTTC	CASSEELGTHEQYF
.	TRBV6-1	many	TRBJ1-5	TGTGCCAGTTCTGAGGGGAGGCGGAACAATCAGCCCCAGCATTTT	CASSEGRRNNQPQHF
TRBD2	TRBV10-3	many	TRBJ2-3	TGTGCCATCGGGACTAGCGGAGGCACAGATACGCAGTATTTT	CAIGTSGGTDTQYF
.	TRBV19	.	TRBJ1-1	TGTGCCAGTATGGCGGGCAGGGCCCCTGAAGCTTTCTTT	CASMAGRAPEAFF
.	TRBV4-3	few	TRBJ1-1	TGCGCCAGCAGCCTTGTTCGAAGGGGAAACACTGAAGCTTTCTTT	CASSLVRRGNTEAFF
.	TRBV19	.	TRBJ1-5	TGTGCCAGTAGTATGTCAATAGCCAATCAGCCCCAGCATTTT	CASSMSIANQPQHF